A selection of T cell receptor beta chains follows, all from one sample in a study of cytomegalovirus exposure and HLA in healthy donors. Measured with immunoSEQ multiplex PCR; TCRdb has only the in-frame clones, and not every one. The sample yields 100,000 to 150,000 clones, 66% seen once. Sequences were obtained from PBMCs. Source of these receptors: a man between 18 and 29 years old in good health and CMV-seronegative. The CDR3 runs from the conserved cysteine through the conserved F or W. Each record gives: D gene, J gene, V gene, CDR3 protein, CDR3 DNA. D genes are given only for firm matches.

>TRBD1|TRBJ2-5|TRBV6-6
CASSPGTVGETQYF
TGTGCCAGCAGCCCCGGGACAGTGGGGGAGACCCAGTACTTC
>TRBD2|TRBJ2-7|TRBV13
CASSSNLLAGGGQYF
TGTGCCAGCAGCTCCAACCTACTAGCGGGGGGCGGGCAGTACTTC
>NA|TRBJ1-4|TRBV2
CASSEDITKLFF
TGTGCCAGCAGTGAAGACATTACGAAACTGTTTTTT
>NA|TRBJ1-5|TRBV2
CASSDVGHNGQPQHF
TGTGCCAGCAGTGATGTGGGACATAATGGACAGCCCCAGCATTTT
>NA|TRBJ2-3|TRBV30
CAWSIASPQYF
TGTGCCTGGAGTATAGCGTCCCCGCAGTATTTT
>TRBD1|TRBJ2-3|TRBV27
CASSETGGADTQYF
TGTGCCAGCAGTGAAACAGGGGGCGCAGATACGCAGTATTTT
>NA|TRBJ2-1|TRBV10-3
CAIRAGSPPDEQFF
TGTGCCATCAGGGCCGGGTCGCCTCCGGATGAGCAGTTCTTC
>NA|TRBJ1-2|TRBV30
CAWDLGRVGGYTF
TGTGCCTGGGACCTCGGGAGGGTAGGTGGCTACACCTTC
>TRBD1|TRBJ2-7|TRBV6-5
CASSTGTGRVYEQYF
TGTGCCAGCAGCACCGGGACAGGCCGGGTGTACGAGCAGTACTTC
>NA|TRBJ2-7|TRBV5-4
CASSPGLSTNSYEQYF
TGTGCCAGCAGCCCCGGACTATCCACTAACTCCTACGAGCAGTACTTC
>NA|TRBJ1-4|TRBV6-1
CASSERQGTEKLFF
TGTGCCAGCAGTGAGCGCCAGGGGACTGAAAAACTGTTTTTT
>TRBD1|TRBJ1-1|TRBV6-5
CASSGQGAGEAFF
TGTGCCAGCAGCGGACAGGGGGCTGGGGAAGCTTTCTTT
>NA|TRBJ2-2|TRBV5-6
CASSLVRGLDTGELFF
TGTGCCAGCAGCTTGGTTCGGGGATTAGACACCGGGGAGCTGTTTTTT
>TRBD1|TRBJ2-7|TRBV10-1
CASSAPGQGREQYF
TGCGCCAGCAGCGCCCCGGGACAGGGTAGGGAGCAGTACTTC